The TCR beta chain under discussion was sequenced for a study of cytomegalovirus exposure and HLA in healthy donors. Across the whole study: Researchers found that more than 70% of about 400 genotyped donors fell within the Caucasian-associated ancestry cluster. The study, taken as a whole, reports: Previous analysis showed most TCR beta V segments were productive about 87% or about 30% of the time. Some V segments, TRBV6-2 and TRBV6-3 among them, were indistinguishable and were therefore excluded. Reported results showed that the classifier diagnosed cytomegalovirus status with high specificity and sensitivity.

About this clone: Antigen: not known.

Germline CDR1 is KGHSH and CDR2 is LQKENI. The length of the CDR3 is 17 residues. After removal of 5 bases from V and 4 bases from J, the junction contained 11 bases not matched to a gene. PCR used 60 Vbeta primers and 13 Jbeta primers. The method was immunoSEQ multiplex PCR; TCRdb's version includes in-frame clones alone and lacks a portion of them. The data show some 150,000 clones, over 70% seen once. V usage is TRBV18 and J usage is TRBJ2-2, with 9 bases fitting TRBD1. The sample taken for sequencing was PBMCs. The sequence derives from a man aged 25-45 years in good health and CMV-seronegative. The CDR3 DNA sequence: TGTGCCAGCTCAACAAAATCGGGACAGGGCCCCACCGGGGAGCTGTTTTTT. The encoded protein is CASSTKSGQGPTGELFF.